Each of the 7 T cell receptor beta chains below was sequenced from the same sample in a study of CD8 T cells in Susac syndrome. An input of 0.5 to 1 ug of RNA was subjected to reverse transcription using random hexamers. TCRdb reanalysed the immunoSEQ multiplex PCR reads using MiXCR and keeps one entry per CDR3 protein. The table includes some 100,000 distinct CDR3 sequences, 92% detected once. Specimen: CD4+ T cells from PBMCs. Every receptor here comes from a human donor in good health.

CDR3 in DNA: TGCAGCTGCTCGACAGGGGTGAACACTGAAGCTTTCTTT. It encodes CSCSTGVNTEAFF. This chain links TRBV29-1 with TRBJ1-1; 8 nucleotides align to TRBD1. Germline V gene sequence: CDR1 SQVTM, CDR2 ANQGSEA. There are 13 residues in the CDR3. The junction had 5 bases not matched to a gene; V was cut back by 8 bases and J by 0 bases.

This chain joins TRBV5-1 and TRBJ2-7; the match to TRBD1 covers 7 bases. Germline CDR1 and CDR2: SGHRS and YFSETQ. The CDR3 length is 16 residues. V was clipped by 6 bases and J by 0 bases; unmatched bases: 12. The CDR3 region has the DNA TGCGCCAGCACAGCATCCCCCAACAGGGGCTCCTACGAGCAGTACTTC. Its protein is CASTASPNRGSYEQYF.

The CDR3, as DNA: TGCAGCGTTGACCCTCGGGACAGAGATGGCTACACCTTC. Protein sequence: CSVDPRDRDGYTF. This chain connects TRBV29-1 to TRBJ1-2, with 7 nucleotides matching TRBD1. The CDR3 loop spans 13 amino acids. Trimming took 3 bases from V and 6 from J; bases not matched to a gene: 7. Germline CDR1 SQVTM, CDR2 ANQGSEA.

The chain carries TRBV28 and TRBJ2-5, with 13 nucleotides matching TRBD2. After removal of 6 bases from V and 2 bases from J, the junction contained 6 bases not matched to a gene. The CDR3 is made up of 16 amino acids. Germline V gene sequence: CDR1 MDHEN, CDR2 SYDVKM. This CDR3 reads CASSRTSGGLQETQYF. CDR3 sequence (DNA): TGTGCCAGCAGCAGGACTAGCGGGGGATTACAAGAGACCCAGTACTTC.

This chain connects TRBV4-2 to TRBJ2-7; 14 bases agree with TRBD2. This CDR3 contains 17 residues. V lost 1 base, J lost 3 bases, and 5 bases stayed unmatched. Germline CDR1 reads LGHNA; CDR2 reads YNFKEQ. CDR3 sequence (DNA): TGTGCCAGCAGCCAAGTCGGACTAGCGGGAGGACTCTACGAGCAGTACTTC. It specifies CASSQVGLAGGLYEQYF.

In DNA form, the CDR3 reads TGTGCCTGGAGCGAGGTAGCGGGAGGCTATGAGCAGTTCTTC. This gives the protein CAWSEVAGGYEQFF. The chain couples TRBV30 to TRBJ2-1; 10 bases line up with TRBD2. With 3 bases clipped from V and 8 bases from J, the junction kept 7 bases outside the gene matches. This CDR3 is 14 amino acids long. Germline CDR1 and CDR2: GTSNPN and SVGIG (reference sequence).

CDR3: CASSYEGSYGYTF. The CDR3 coding sequence is TGTGCCAGCAGTTACGAGGGAAGCTATGGCTACACCTTC. The J gene is TRBJ1-2, the V gene TRBV6-5; D uncertain. Germline V CDR1 and CDR2: MNHEY, SVGAGI. Between the trimmed V and J ends, which lost 2 bases and 4 bases, there was a span of 8 bases. The CDR3 is 13 residues long.